This T cell receptor beta chain came from a study of cytomegalovirus exposure and HLA in healthy donors. PCR primers comprised 60 Vbeta and 13 Jbeta primers. Sequenced by immunoSEQ multiplex PCR; TCRdb stores in-frame clones only, minus some. The sample includes around 90,000 clones, 70% to 80% of them seen just once. Study results and caveats: Most of the TCR beta V segments (in an earlier analysis) were productive either about 87% or about 30% of the time.

Concerning this clone: Its specificity is not known.

Looked up from germline, CDR1 is MNHNY and CDR2 is SVGAGI (reference sequence). CDR3 length: 16 amino acids. The V and J ends lost 2 bases and 5 bases, in that order; junction bases with no gene match: 12. Sequencing was performed on PBMCs. The sequence was collected from a male donor in good health and CMV-seropositive. The rearrangement uses TRBV6-6 and TRBJ2-7; TRBD1 aligns across 7 bases. The CDR3 loop reads CASSYPRQGVIHEQYF. CDR3 nucleotide sequence: TGTGCCAGCAGTTACCCGAGACAGGGAGTAATCCACGAGCAGTACTTC.